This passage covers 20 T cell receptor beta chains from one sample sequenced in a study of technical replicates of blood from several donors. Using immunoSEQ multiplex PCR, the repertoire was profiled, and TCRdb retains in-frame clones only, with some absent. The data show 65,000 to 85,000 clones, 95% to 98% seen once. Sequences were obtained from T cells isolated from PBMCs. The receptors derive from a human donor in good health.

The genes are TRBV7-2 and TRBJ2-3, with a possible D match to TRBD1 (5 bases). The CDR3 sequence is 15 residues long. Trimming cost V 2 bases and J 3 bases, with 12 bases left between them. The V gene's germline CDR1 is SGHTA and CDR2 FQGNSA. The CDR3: CASSLRQGFTDTQYF. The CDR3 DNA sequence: TGTGCCAGCAGCTTAAGGCAGGGTTTTACAGATACGCAGTATTTT.

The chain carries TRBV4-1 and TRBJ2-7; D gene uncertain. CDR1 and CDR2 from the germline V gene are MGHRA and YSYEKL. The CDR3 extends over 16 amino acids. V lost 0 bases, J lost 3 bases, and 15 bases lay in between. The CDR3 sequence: CASSQDLEEQVYEQYF. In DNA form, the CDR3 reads TGCGCCAGCAGCCAAGATTTAGAGGAACAAGTCTACGAGCAGTACTTC.

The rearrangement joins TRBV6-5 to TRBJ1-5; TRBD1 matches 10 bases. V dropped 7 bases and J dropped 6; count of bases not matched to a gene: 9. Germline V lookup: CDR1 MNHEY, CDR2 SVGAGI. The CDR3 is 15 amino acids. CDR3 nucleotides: TGTGCCAGCAAACGCGACAGGGGGCATGTTCAGCCCCAGCATTTT. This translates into CASKRDRGHVQPQHF.

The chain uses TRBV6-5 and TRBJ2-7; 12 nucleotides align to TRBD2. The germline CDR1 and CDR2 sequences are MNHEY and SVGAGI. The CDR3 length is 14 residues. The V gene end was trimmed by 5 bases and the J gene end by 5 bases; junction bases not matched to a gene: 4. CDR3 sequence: CASSPWTSGNEQYF. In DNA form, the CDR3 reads TGTGCCAGCAGTCCCTGGACTAGCGGGAACGAGCAGTACTTC.

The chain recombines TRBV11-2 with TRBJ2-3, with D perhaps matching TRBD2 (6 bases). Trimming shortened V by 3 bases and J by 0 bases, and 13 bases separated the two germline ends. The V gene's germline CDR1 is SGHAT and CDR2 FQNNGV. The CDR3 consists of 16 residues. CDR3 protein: CASSLSYGGSTDTQYF. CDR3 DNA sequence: TGTGCCAGCAGCTTGTCTTACGGAGGGAGCACAGATACGCAGTATTTT. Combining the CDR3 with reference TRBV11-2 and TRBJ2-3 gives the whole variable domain EAGVAQSPRYKIIEKRQSVAFWCNPISGHATLYWYQQILGQGPKLLIQFQNNGVVDDSQLPKDRFSAERLKGVDSTLKIQPAKLEDSAVYLCASSLSYGGSTDTQYFGPGTRLTVL.

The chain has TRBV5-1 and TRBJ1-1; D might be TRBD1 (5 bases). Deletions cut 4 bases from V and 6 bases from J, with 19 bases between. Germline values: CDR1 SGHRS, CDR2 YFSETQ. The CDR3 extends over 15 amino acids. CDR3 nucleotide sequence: TGCGCCAGCAGCCCCCGGGAGGGGTTATGGGCTGAAGCTTTCTTT. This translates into CASSPREGLWAEAFF.

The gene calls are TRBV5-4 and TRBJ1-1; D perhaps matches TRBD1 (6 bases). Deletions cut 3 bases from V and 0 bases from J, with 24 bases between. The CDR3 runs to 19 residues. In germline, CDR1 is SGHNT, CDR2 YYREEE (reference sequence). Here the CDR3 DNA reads TGTGCCAGCAGCTCGGCGATTGACGCAGGGGCGGTGATGAACACTGAAGCTTTCTTT. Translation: CASSSAIDAGAVMNTEAFF.

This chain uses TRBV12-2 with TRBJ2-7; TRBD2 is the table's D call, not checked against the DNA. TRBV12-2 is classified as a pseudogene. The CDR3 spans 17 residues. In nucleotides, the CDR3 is TGTGCAAGTCGCTCCCCTTCTGAGCGGGCCCCCTCCTACGAGCAGTACTTC. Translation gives CASRSPSERAPSYEQYF.

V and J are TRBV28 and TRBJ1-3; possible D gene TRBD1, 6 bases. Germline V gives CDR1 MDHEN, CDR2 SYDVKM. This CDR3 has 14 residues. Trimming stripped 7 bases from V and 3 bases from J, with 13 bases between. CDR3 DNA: TGTGCCAGCAAGGGGGTCCCTAGTGGAAACACCATATATTTT. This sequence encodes CASKGVPSGNTIYF.

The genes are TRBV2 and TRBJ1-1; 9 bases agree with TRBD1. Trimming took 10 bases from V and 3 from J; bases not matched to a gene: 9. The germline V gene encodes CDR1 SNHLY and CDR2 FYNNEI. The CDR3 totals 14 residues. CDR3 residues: CATQQGARYTEAFF. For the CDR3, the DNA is TGTGCCACCCAACAGGGGGCGCGGTACACTGAAGCTTTCTTT.

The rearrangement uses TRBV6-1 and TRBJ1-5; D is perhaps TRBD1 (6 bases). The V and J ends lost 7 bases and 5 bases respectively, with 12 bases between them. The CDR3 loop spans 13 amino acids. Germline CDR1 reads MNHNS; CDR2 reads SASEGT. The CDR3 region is CASTPGHYQPQHF. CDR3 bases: TGTGCCAGCACTCCGGGACACTATCAGCCCCAGCATTTT.

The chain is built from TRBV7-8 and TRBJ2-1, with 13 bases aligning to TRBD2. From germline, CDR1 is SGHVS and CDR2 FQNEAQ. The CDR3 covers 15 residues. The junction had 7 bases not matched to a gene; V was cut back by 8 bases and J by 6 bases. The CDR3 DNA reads TGTGCCAGCGGGACTAGCGGGATGGGGATCAATGAGCAGTTCTTC. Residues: CASGTSGMGINEQFF.

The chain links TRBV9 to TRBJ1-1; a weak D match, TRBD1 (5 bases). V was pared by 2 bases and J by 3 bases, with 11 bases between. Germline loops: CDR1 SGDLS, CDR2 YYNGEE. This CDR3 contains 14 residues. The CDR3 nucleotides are TGTGCCAGCAGCGTGATACAGGTCTACACTGAAGCTTTCTTT. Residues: CASSVIQVYTEAFF.

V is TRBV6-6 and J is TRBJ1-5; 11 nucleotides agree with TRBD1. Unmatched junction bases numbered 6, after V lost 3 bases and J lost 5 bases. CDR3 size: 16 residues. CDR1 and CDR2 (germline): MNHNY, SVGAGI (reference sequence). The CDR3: CASSYSGDRGDQPQHF. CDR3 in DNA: TGTGCCAGCAGTTATTCGGGGGACAGGGGGGATCAGCCCCAGCATTTT.

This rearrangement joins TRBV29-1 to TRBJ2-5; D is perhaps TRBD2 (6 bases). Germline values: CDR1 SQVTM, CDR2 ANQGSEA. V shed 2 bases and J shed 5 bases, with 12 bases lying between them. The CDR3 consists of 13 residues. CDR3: CSVERGDLETQYF. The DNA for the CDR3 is TGCAGCGTTGAACGCGGGGATTTGGAGACCCAGTACTTC.

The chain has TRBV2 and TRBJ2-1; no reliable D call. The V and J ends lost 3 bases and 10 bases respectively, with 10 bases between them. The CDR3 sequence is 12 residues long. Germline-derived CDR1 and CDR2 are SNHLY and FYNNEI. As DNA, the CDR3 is TGTGCCAGCAGTGATGTGGTTAGCGAGCAGTTCTTC. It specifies CASSDVVSEQFF.

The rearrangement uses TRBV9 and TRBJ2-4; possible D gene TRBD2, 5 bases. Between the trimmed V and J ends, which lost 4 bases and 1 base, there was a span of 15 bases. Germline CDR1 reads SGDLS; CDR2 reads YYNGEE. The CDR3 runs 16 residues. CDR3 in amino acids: CASSPQSGTAKNIQYF. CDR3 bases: TGTGCCAGCAGCCCTCAAAGCGGAACGGCCAAAAACATTCAGTACTTC.

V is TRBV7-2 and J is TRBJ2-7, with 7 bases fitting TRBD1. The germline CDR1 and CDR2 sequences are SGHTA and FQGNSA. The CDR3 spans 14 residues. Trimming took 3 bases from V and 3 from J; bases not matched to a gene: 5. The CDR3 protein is CASSFTRDSYEQYF. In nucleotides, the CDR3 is TGTGCCAGCAGCTTCACTCGGGACAGCTACGAGCAGTACTTC.

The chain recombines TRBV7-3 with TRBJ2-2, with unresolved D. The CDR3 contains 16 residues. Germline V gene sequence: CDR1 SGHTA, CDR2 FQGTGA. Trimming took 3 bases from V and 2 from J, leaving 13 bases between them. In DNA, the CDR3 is TGTGCCAGCAGCTTTAATCCGACACTTAACACCGGGGAGCTGTTTTTT. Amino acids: CASSFNPTLNTGELFF.

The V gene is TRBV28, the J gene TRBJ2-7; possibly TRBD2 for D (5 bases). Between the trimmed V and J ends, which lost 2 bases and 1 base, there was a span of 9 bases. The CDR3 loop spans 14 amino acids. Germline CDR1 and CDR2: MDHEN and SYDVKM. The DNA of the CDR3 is TGTGCCAGCAGTTTAGCGGGCAGATCCTACGAGCAGTACTTC. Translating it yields CASSLAGRSYEQYF.